A selection of T cell receptor beta chains follows, all from one sample in a study of blood T cells in healthy people across ages. One entry per CDR3 protein, called by TCRdb with MiXCR from the 5' RACE reads. Counted here are some 760,000 distinct CDR3 sequences, approximately 25% occurring once; the ten biggest clones make up under 9.5%. These records were also assigned to another study, of T cells of mothers and their children.

Sequenced: blood. The receptors originated from a boy aged 5-17 years in good health. Each CDR3 is given with its conserved first and last residue.

j_gene	v_gene	CDR3aa
TRBJ1-5	TRBV4-3	CASSQGLGNQPQHF
TRBJ2-7	TRBV3-1	CASSAQQENEQYF
TRBJ2-3	TRBV18	CASSSTGWQDTQYF
TRBJ1-4	TRBV6-1	CASGRWTNEKLFF
TRBJ2-3	TRBV28	CASSIQTDTQYF
TRBJ1-6	TRBV7-2	CASSGQGNNSPLHF
TRBJ2-1	TRBV11-2	CASSKYQGGEQFF
TRBJ2-1	TRBV20-1	CSAREWAAGGPDEQFF
TRBJ2-1	TRBV29-1	CSGQLAGVGNEQFF
TRBJ2-3	TRBV20-1	CSASSPRLAGGKSTDTQYF
TRBJ2-1	TRBV21-1	CASSKGELNNEQFF
.	TRBV28	CASSALGSGSYYEQYF
.	TRBV5-1	CASSLGFSRNEQFF
TRBJ2-1	TRBV5-1	CASSLEVDNEQFF
TRBJ1-6	TRBV7-9	CASSLAPGQGISLHF
TRBJ2-2	TRBV6-5	CASLGTGRSKLFF
TRBJ2-2	TRBV7-2	CASSLGGTGGSELFF
TRBJ2-7	TRBV4-3	CASSQDLGSYEQYF
TRBJ2-7	TRBV7-2	CASSLSLYEQYF
.	TRBV5-1	CASSVAGTGLSSYEQYF
TRBJ2-7	TRBV12-5	CASAGDYYEQYF
.	TRBV7-3	CASSGGSGDEQFF
TRBJ2-5	TRBV6-1	CASSEEGLRAQETQYF
TRBJ2-4	TRBV28	CASTIHRAKNIQYF
TRBJ2-2	TRBV12-3/TRBV12-4	CASSFTHTGELFF
TRBJ1-1	TRBV20-1	CSARDLVLGNSNTEAFF
TRBJ1-3	TRBV6-6	CASSPETGTGNTIYF
.	TRBV12-3/TRBV12-4	CASSLRQSNEQFF
TRBJ1-6	TRBV5-1	CASSIGTGGGSPLHF
TRBJ2-7	TRBV28	CASSLLAGDHEQYF
TRBJ2-5	TRBV12-3/TRBV12-4	CASSLRRLQETQYF
TRBJ1-6	TRBV6-6	CASSSPDSLGYSPLHF
TRBJ2-5	TRBV6-2/TRBV6-3	CASSYGGTHQETQYF
TRBJ2-2	TRBV7-2	CASSLVPHGRVRTGELFF
TRBJ1-4	TRBV7-9	CASSPRVIGGELNEKLFF
TRBJ2-3	TRBV29-1	CSVEGWAGGSTDTQYF
TRBJ2-3	TRBV29-1	CSVDRRGTDTQYF
TRBJ2-7	TRBV6-5	CASSPPSWTNEQYF
TRBJ1-1	TRBV20-1	CSAVPESSEAFF
TRBJ2-1	TRBV29-1	CSAGSYNEQFF
TRBJ2-5	TRBV5-6	CASSFYSLGLQETQYF
TRBJ2-1	TRBV7-8	CASSLQNEQFF
.	TRBV7-2	CASSLGRNYEQYF
TRBJ2-5	TRBV5-1	CASSLGLAGEETQYF
.	TRBV4-1	CAVRASGSDEQFF
TRBJ2-5	TRBV20-1	CSARDPRGQSAETQYF
TRBJ2-7	TRBV28	CASGDRGSYEQYF
TRBJ2-7	TRBV12-3/TRBV12-4	CASSVLGTGAEQYF
TRBJ1-2	TRBV11-2	CASSPPRQVHYGYTF
TRBJ2-7	TRBV28	CASSRTGISGEQYF
TRBJ2-2	TRBV29-1	CSVLGTSNTGELFF
TRBJ2-3	TRBV6-4	CASSDSGGVTDTQYF
TRBJ2-1	TRBV29-1	CSVPCNEQFF